The next 9 T cell receptor beta chains were all read from a single sample in a study of Ad26.COV2.S vaccination and SARS-CoV-2 variants. Assay used: immunoSEQ multiplex PCR; TCRdb lists only in-frame clones, some missing. The sample holds a few hundred thousand clones, 70% to 90% seen once. Indicated treatment: approximately 18 received Ad26.COV2.S at low or high dose, single or two shots; about 5 received placebo; per-sample allocation not given. Material that was analyzed had been drawn on day 63 after the first vaccine or placebo injection. The sample was peripheral blood, taken in a trial of Ad26.COV2.S vaccine versus placebo. The receptors come from a person between 18 and 65 years old who received the Ad26.COV2.S COVID-19 vaccine or a placebo.

The chain combines TRBV4-3 with TRBJ2-7; possible D gene TRBD1, 5 bases. CDR3 size: 14 residues. Germline loops: CDR1 LGHNA, CDR2 YSLEER. Trimming left V 0 bases short and J 2 bases short, with 8 bases between. CDR3 sequence: CASSQDDRTYEQYF. As DNA, the CDR3 is TGCGCCAGCAGCCAAGATGACAGAACCTACGAGCAGTACTTC.

This sequence joins TRBV7-2 and TRBJ2-2, with 7 positions matching TRBD2. This CDR3 is built from 16 residues. Germline V gene sequence: CDR1 SGHTA, CDR2 FQGNSA. The J segment lost 1 base and the V segment lost 1 base, leaving 3 bases of the junction unmatched. The CDR3 region has the DNA TGTGCCAGCAGCTTAGAGGGCGGGGGGAACACCGGGGAGCTGTTTTTT. Translated, it gives CASSLEGGGNTGELFF.

The V gene is TRBV28, the J gene TRBJ2-4; TRBD2 matches 8 bases. The V segment lost 8 bases and the J segment 8 bases; nucleotides outside the gene matches: 5. The CDR3 totals 12 residues. Per germline, CDR1 MDHEN and CDR2 SYDVKM. CDR3 in amino acids: CASGLARDIQYF. CDR3 DNA: TGTGCCAGCGGACTAGCTCGGGACATTCAGTACTTC.

The CDR3 DNA reads as TGCGCCAGCAGCTTGGCAGCGGGAGACGGGAATGAGCAGTTCTTC. It encodes CASSLAAGDGNEQFF. The chain joins TRBV5-1 to TRBJ2-1; TRBD2 aligns across 8 bases. After removal of 0 bases from V and 7 bases from J, the junction contained 6 bases not matched to a gene. The CDR3 length is 15 residues. Germline V CDR1 and CDR2: SGHRS, YFSETQ.

CDR3 bases: TGTGCCTGGAGCGCAGGGACTAGCCTTACCAATGAGCAGTTCTTC. It encodes CAWSAGTSLTNEQFF. This chain uses TRBV30 with TRBJ2-1; 9 nucleotides line up with TRBD2. CDR1 GTSNPN and CDR2 SVGIG come from the germline V gene (reference sequence). With 3 bases clipped from V and 6 bases from J, the junction kept 9 bases outside the gene matches. The length of the CDR3 is 15 residues.

V is TRBV10-3 and J is TRBJ1-1; 7 positions agree with TRBD1. Trimming removed 7 bases from V and 4 bases from J; junction bases left unmatched: 9. The CDR3 spans 14 residues. Germline CDR1 and CDR2: ENHRY and SYGVKD. The CDR3 DNA is TGTGCCATCACCGGGACAGCTAATCCCACTGAAGCTTTCTTT. Translating gives CAITGTANPTEAFF.

This clone was detected only once. The junction shows a germline mismatch at one end, possibly a read error. J is TRBJ2-7 and V is TRBV5-1; the match to TRBD2 covers 10 bases. Germline-derived CDR1 and CDR2 are SGHRS and YFSETQ. This CDR3 region has 13 residues. The CDR3 bases are TGCGCCAGCAGCTTGGCATTAGCGGGAGGTGGCGTCTTC. Its protein product is CASSLALAGGGVF.

This clone was seen only once. This sequence joins TRBV6-1 and TRBJ1-2; 7 nucleotides agree with TRBD1. In germline, CDR1 is MNHNS, CDR2 SASEGT. The CDR3 is made up of 16 amino acids. After removal of 3 bases from V and 2 bases from J, the junction contained 9 bases not matched to a gene. The CDR3, as DNA: TGTGCCAGCAGTGATGAAGGACAGGCTGGGAACTATGGCTACACCTTC. Amino acid sequence: CASSDEGQAGNYGYTF.

The chain carries TRBV6-5 and TRBJ1-1; TRBD1 might be the D (5 bases). The CDR3 covers 12 residues. The germline gives CDR1 MNHEY, CDR2 SVGAGI. Trimming stripped 6 bases from V and 4 bases from J, with 9 bases between. The CDR3 spells CASRDGGTEAFF. In DNA, the CDR3 is TGTGCCAGCAGAGACGGGGGCACTGAAGCTTTCTTT.